This TCR beta chain was found in a study of T cells in Graves' hyperthyroidism and ophthalmopathy. Whole-study results and caveats: Ophthalmopathy could be told apart from stable hyperthyroidism with a 13 V-J model.

Researchers took RNA transcripts and amplified the TCR beta CDR3 regions from them. HTBI primers drove first-round RT-PCR of the TCR CDR3. TCRdb itself ran the multiplex PCR reads through MiXCR, one entry per CDR3 protein. The table has roughly 520,000 distinct CDR3 sequences, around 22% seen once. The table lists this clonotype with many counts. Its antigen is currently unknown. The diagnostic basis comprised clinical symptoms, serum thyroxine and TRAb, thyroid ultrasound and orbital computed tomography. The CDR3 has 15 amino acids. V lost 6 bases and J lost 0, with 12 bases in between. Germline CDR1 is SNHLY and CDR2 is FYNNEI.

The clonotype was recovered from a woman under 40 with Graves' ophthalmopathy. Input material: blood. J is TRBJ1-5 and V is TRBV2; the D gene is possibly TRBD1 (5 bases). CDR3 nucleotides: TGTGCCAGCAGAGAGGGGACGTATAGCAATCAGCCCCAGCATTTT. Amino acids: CASREGTYSNQPQHF.